This paragraph covers one TCR beta chain sequence. These data come from a study of blood T cell repertoires in COVID-19. Study overall: Nucleic acid was either cDNA or gDNA, and it came from T cells, B-cell-depleted T cells, or PBMCs.

CDR3 length: 13 amino acids. The V end was cut by 4 bases, the J end by 9 bases, with 13 bases between. Germline V CDR1 and CDR2: LGHDT, YNNKEL (reference sequence). Cohorts were assigned according to the clinical history that participants reported. Sequencing was performed with immunoSEQ multiplex PCR; in TCRdb, only in-frame clones are kept and a portion is missing. The table lists 180,000 or so clones, roughly 80% of them singletons. The rearrangement links TRBV3-1 (or the pseudogene TRBV3-2) to TRBJ1-3; D not resolved. Sequenced input: PBMCs or T cells enriched from blood (not recorded which). The clonotype originates from a man aged 55 to 70 who had been exposed to COVID-19. This CDR3 reads CASSRAATSTIYF. The CDR3 nucleotides are TGTGCCAGCAGCCGGGCAGCTACTAGCACCATATATTTT.